The present T cell receptor (beta chain) was sequenced within a study of shared clonotypes between healthy human individuals (dated by TCRdb to the early 2020s). Regarding the study in general: The cohort included three men and two women between 18 and 49 years of age. For each donor, CD4 naive and CD4 memory were each run on three plates, CD8 naive on two plates, and CD8 memory on one plate. The study deeply sequenced blood TCR repertoires of about five healthy adults to estimate repertoire size and the extent of clonotype sharing between individuals. To increase sequencing depth and limit assay-specific biases, TCR repertoire library preparation and sequencing were carried out by different laboratories using diverse techniques. Per donor, leukapheresis produced somewhere between about 0.85 and 10 billion PBMCs.

The CDR3 starts with the cysteine, ends with the phenylalanine, and has 16 residues. Just the 48-base CDR3 DNA is kept, in frame starting at base 1. As encoded in the germline V gene, CDR1 is SGHRS while CDR2 is YFSETQ. V and J are truncated by 5 bases and 4 bases respectively, leaving an intervening sequence of 18 bases. Note on this clone: Its recognized antigen is unknown. No base quality information exists; no much larger clone differs at one position.

The donors were healthy, HIV-negative adults who had no recently reported acute infections or vaccinations. Only Caucasian adults living in Nashville, Tennessee, USA were represented among the donors. Magnetic negative selection was used to enrich CD4+ T cells, after which naive cells were positively selected on CD45RA and the negative fraction became the memory subset. Blood was obtained by leukapheresis, after which PBMCs were separated by Ficoll-Histopaque density gradient centrifugation and cryopreserved in liquid nitrogen vapor phase. Purity and quantity of every magnetically sorted T cell population were checked by analytical flow cytometry. Each sorted fraction had its genomic DNA isolated and then quantified by UV absorbance on a Nanodrop 2000c. Here is what the overall study found, with its caveats: Even with the large sequencing depth, rarefaction of the sorted-subset datasets indicated that sequencing was incomplete. Based on pairwise subsampling, the degree of clonotype sharing among donors was expected to be affected by sequencing depth. Because the study included a small number of donors, the genetic and exposure-history diversity represented was limited. Compared with non-shared clonotypes, the clonotypes found in all four sorted-subset donors had higher generation probabilities. Naive subsets generally had larger estimated clonotype richness than memory subsets did. Sampling was restricted to blood, and TCR repertoires in tissue are likely to differ from TCR repertoires in blood. Sharing across a few donors was observed for around 5% of naive CD4, around 3.5% of naive CD8, 2.3% of memory CD4, and about 0.4% of memory CD8 clonotypes.

Using the deep immunoSEQ assay, TCR CDR3 regions were amplified from genomic DNA by multiplex PCR. Extracted genomic DNA from each cell subset was distributed evenly across all wells of several immunoSEQ 96-well plates, and each plate was treated as a replicate. For sorted subsets, each replicate PCR was loaded with 150 to 250 ng genomic DNA, equivalent to 30,000 or so T cell genomes. Purified libraries were quantified with a Qubit 3.0 fluorometer, sized on a Bioanalyzer 2100, and re-quantified with the KAPA Library Quantification kit. A separate single-read 150-cycle Illumina NextSeq 550 flow cell was used to sequence each immunoSEQ 96-well plate. Turning to the authors' computational methods: Because the immunoSEQ output included only junctional sequences and no quality scores, the filtering could not be the same as the filtering used for full-length reads. Sequences were annotated with PyIR, a Python wrapper for IgBLAST v1.9, using IMGT germline references to assign V/J genes and CDR3. Reads were filtered out if the reads had weak V/J assignments (E-value above 1e-6), no CDR3, stop codons, out-of-frame junctions, or ambiguous translated residues. V3J clonotypes were defined as sequences sharing the same inferred V gene, J gene, and CDR3 amino acid sequence. The percentage overlap between two repertoires was calculated by dividing the number of shared unique clonotypes by the size of the smaller repertoire. RTK rarefaction, the Chao1 estimator, and Recon v2.1 estimates of unobserved clonotypes were used to assess repertoire richness. OLGA was used to compute generation probabilities for all TCRbeta clonotypes that the gDNA method yielded from a few donors. TCRdb re-hosts the immuneACCESS table, in-frame sequences only. Its copies lack some clones; in the studies checked, an unresolved V gene accounts for under half of them, and the cause for the rest is not known. V and J calls and clone size follow that table, whereas D and trimming were derived from the DNA. The sample has a few million clones on record, 92% of them singletons. The ten largest account for around 0.35% of the sample.

The rearrangement joined TRBV5-1 to TRBJ2-2; D gene: possibly TRBD1, on 8 matching bases. The receptor was derived from a man younger than 35 in good health. Some clones in this sample may be carry-over from other donors' samples. The sequenced sample was naive CD4+ T cells from PBMCs. Reading the label with the study, this specimen's cell subset or site is: CD45RA+ positively selected. The CDR3 protein sequence reads: CASRGGAGGPTGELFF. The bases read TGCGCCAGCAGAGGGGGGGCAGGGGGCCCCACCGGGGAGCTGTTTTTT.